A single sample is the source of the 25 T cell receptor beta chains below, sequenced in a study of T-cell reconstitution after alpha-beta-depleted transplantation in children. Library preparation (for TCRbeta) was performed with unique molecular identifiers. TCRdb re-analysed the PCR reads in MiXCR, keeping a single row per CDR3 protein. The sample gives roughly 790,000 distinct CDR3 sequences, around 15% of which show up once; 5% is in the top ten. The source was PBMCs, mostly from graft donor cells, collected 360 days after TCRalphabeta/CD19-depleted stem cell transplant. The receptors were sampled from a male patient under 18 who had a stem cell transplant for acute lymphoblastic leukemia, so the T cells may come from the graft donor.

This clonotype was detected many times. This rearrangement joins TRBV3-1 to TRBJ1-4; 7 bases are shared with TRBD1. The CDR3 loop spans 14 amino acids. The V gene end was trimmed by 4 bases and the J gene end by 3 bases; junction bases not matched to a gene: 2. The germline V gene has CDR1 LGHDT and CDR2 YNNKEL (reference sequence). CDR3 protein: CASSRQGPNEKLFF. The CDR3 DNA follows: TGTGCCAGCAGCCGACAGGGCCCTAATGAAAAACTGTTTTTT.

J is TRBJ2-7 and V is TRBV2, with TRBD2 matching 11 bases. Germline trimming cut 7 bases from V and 1 base from J; bases unmatched to any gene: 6. Germline CDR1 SNHLY, CDR2 FYNNEI. The CDR3 extends over 15 amino acids. The DNA of the CDR3 is TGTGCCAGCACCGGGGGACTAGCGGCTTCCTACGAGCAGTACTTC. Its protein is CASTGGLAASYEQYF.

The genes are TRBV7-9 and TRBJ1-2; a possible D gene is TRBD1 (5 bases). The germline gives CDR1 SEHNR, CDR2 FQNEAQ (reference sequence). V lost 0 bases and J lost 2, with 16 bases in between. The CDR3 covers 17 residues. The DNA of the CDR3 is TGTGCCAGCAGCTTAGCCTTGGCAGGGTCTCCCAACTATGGCTACACCTTC. It yields the protein CASSLALAGSPNYGYTF.

As to this clonotype: A read error may be the cause here, since a much bigger clone is one base away. This chain joins TRBV4-1 and TRBJ2-2; 10 bases are shared with TRBD1. Germline V gene data show CDR1 as MGHRA and CDR2 as YSYEKL. This CDR3 is 16 amino acids long. The CDR3 sequence: CASSRPDRGMGGVLFF. Written as DNA, the CDR3 is TGCGCCAGCAGCCGACCGGACAGGGGGATGGGCGGGGTGCTGTTTTTT.

This clonotype turned up a few times. The V call is TRBV27, the J call TRBJ2-3; no clear D. V was trimmed by 3 bases and J by 8 bases, leaving 18 bases between them. The CDR3 extends over 15 amino acids. Germline V gene lookup returns CDR1 MNHEY and CDR2 SMNVEV (reference sequence). The CDR3 DNA reads as TGTGCCAGCAGTTTTGGGCCCCTTCTGGGCGTTACGCAGTATTTT. Its translation is CASSFGPLLGVTQYF.

The J gene is TRBJ2-1, the V gene TRBV14, with a possible D match to TRBD2 (5 bases). Per the germline V gene, CDR1 is SGHDN and CDR2 is FVKESK. The CDR3 length is 19 residues. Trimming took 0 bases from V and 1 from J, leaving 19 bases between them. The CDR3 protein is CASSQDKGWERSSYNEQFF. The CDR3 DNA reads TGTGCCAGCAGCCAAGATAAGGGTTGGGAGCGGTCTTCCTACAATGAGCAGTTCTTC.

The chain links TRBV21-1 to TRBJ2-7; TRBD2, the table's D call, was not compared with the DNA. TRBV21-1 is a listed pseudogene. This CDR3 has 13 residues. The CDR3 region is CACLAANSYEQYF. The CDR3 nucleotides are TGTGCCTGCCTAGCGGCAAACTCCTACGAGCAGTACTTC.

J is TRBJ1-1 and V is TRBV7-3; D is ambiguous. Trimming took 1 base from V and 4 from J, leaving 7 bases between them. This CDR3 has 13 amino acids. The germline gives CDR1 SGHTA, CDR2 FQGTGA. The CDR3 DNA reads as TGTGCCAGCAGCTTAATGGGAGCCACTGAAGCTTTCTTT. The encoded protein is CASSLMGATEAFF. Looking up the rest from reference TRBV7-3 and TRBJ1-1 gives the full variable domain: GAGVSQTPSNKVTEKGKYVELRCDPISGHTALYWYRQSLGQGPEFLIYFQGTGAADDSGLPNDRFFAVRPEGSVSTLKIQRTERGDSAVYLCASSLMGATEAFFGQGTRLTVV.

This clonotype came up a few times. The V call is TRBV11-2, the J call TRBJ2-7; no clear D gene. The V and J ends lost 2 bases and 3 bases respectively, with 14 bases between them. Germline CDR1 is SGHAT and CDR2 is FQNNGV. This CDR3 spans 15 amino acids. CDR3 in amino acids: CASSLSVGPGYEQYF. CDR3 in DNA: TGTGCCAGCAGCTTATCTGTGGGCCCGGGCTACGAGCAGTACTTC. The full variable domain, completed using reference TRBV11-2 and TRBJ2-7, is EAGVAQSPRYKIIEKRQSVAFWCNPISGHATLYWYQQILGQGPKLLIQFQNNGVVDDSQLPKDRFSAERLKGVDSTLKIQPAKLEDSAVYLCASSLSVGPGYEQYFGPGTRLTVT.

This clonotype was seen ten or more times. The V and J genes are TRBV9 and TRBJ2-2, with 7 bases matching TRBD2. From germline, CDR1 is SGDLS and CDR2 YYNGEE. V gave up 1 base and J gave up 1 base; unmatched junction bases: 4. The CDR3 has 16 amino acids. CDR3 nucleotide sequence: TGTGCCAGCAGCGTACCTAGCGGCCTGAACACCGGGGAGCTGTTTTTT. Amino acid sequence: CASSVPSGLNTGELFF.

The chain employs TRBV7-8 and TRBJ1-4, with TRBD1 as a possible D gene (5 bases). The CDR3 loop spans 15 amino acids. The V gene lost 6 bases and the J gene lost 5 bases, with 16 bases spanning the gap. Germline V gene sequence: CDR1 SGHVS, CDR2 FQNEAQ. The CDR3 region has the DNA TGTGCCAGCAGTCACGACAGAAATCGGAATGAAAAACTGTTTTTT. It encodes CASSHDRNRNEKLFF.

The chain recombines TRBV6-4 with TRBJ1-1; 12 bases fit TRBD1. The germline V gene has CDR1 MRHNA and CDR2 SNTAGT. With V trimmed by 2 bases and J by 9 bases, 19 bases remained unmatched. This CDR3 is 19 amino acids long. The DNA for the CDR3 is TGTGCCAGCAGTGACGGGACAGGGGGCGCTGGCCTACTGGGTGGACAAGCTTTCTTT. Translating it yields CASSDGTGGAGLLGGQAFF.

This chain joins TRBV2 and TRBJ2-7, with 8 bases that match TRBD2. This CDR3 spans 13 amino acids. After removal of 7 bases from V and 4 bases from J, the junction contained 6 bases not matched to a gene. Per the germline V gene, CDR1 is SNHLY and CDR2 is FYNNEI. In DNA form, the CDR3 reads TGTGCCAGCAACCGGGAGGGCCGATACGAGCAGTACTTC. Its protein is CASNREGRYEQYF. The complete variable domain, with remaining parts taken from reference TRBV2 and TRBJ2-7, reads EPEVTQTPSHQVTQMGQEVILRCVPISNHLYFYWYRQILGQKVEFLVSFYNNEISEKSEIFDDQFSVERPDGSNFTLKIRSTKLEDSAMYFCASNREGRYEQYFGPGTRLTVT.

This clonotype was picked up a small number of times. The CDR3 DNA reads TGTGCCAGCAGCGACTCCGGCACTGAAGCTTTCTTT. Translated: CASSDSGTEAFF. The V gene is TRBV12-3 or TRBV12-4, the J gene TRBJ1-1; D remains unclear. Trimming stripped 6 bases from V and 4 bases from J, with 9 bases between. This CDR3 contains 12 residues.

The J gene is TRBJ2-1, the V gene TRBV6-1; 11 bases fit TRBD2. With V trimmed by 4 bases and J by 0 bases, 5 bases remained unmatched. This CDR3 has 17 residues. Germline assignment: CDR1 MNHNS and CDR2 SASEGT. CDR3 coding DNA: TGTGCCAGCAGTGTTATCACTAGCGGGAGCTCCTACAATGAGCAGTTCTTC. This sequence encodes CASSVITSGSSYNEQFF.

This clonotype was observed a handful of times. This chain connects TRBV6-1 to TRBJ2-5; TRBD1 aligns across 7 bases. This CDR3 region has 13 residues. The V gene's germline CDR1 is MNHNS and CDR2 SASEGT. The V gene end was trimmed by 6 bases and the J gene end by 5 bases; junction bases not matched to a gene: 6. The CDR3 spells CASSPDRWETQYF. Written as DNA, the CDR3 is TGTGCCAGCAGCCCGGACAGGTGGGAGACCCAGTACTTC.

This clonotype came up a few times. The chain couples TRBV27 to TRBJ1-6; D uncertain. Trimming left V 4 bases short and J 10 bases short, with 8 bases between. The CDR3 consists of 12 residues. CDR1 is MNHEY and CDR2 is SMNVEV in the germline V gene (reference sequence). Here the CDR3 DNA reads TGTGCCAGCAGTTATCCGGGATCACCCCTCCACTTT. Translation gives CASSYPGSPLHF.

Of note for this clonotype: A junction boundary mismatches the germline segment, possibly from a read error. The CDR3 DNA sequence: TGTGCCAGCAGTTTATTGGGGACGACAATCTACAAGCAGTACTTC. As protein: CASSLLGTTIYKQYF. The V call is TRBV12-3 or TRBV12-4, the J call TRBJ2-7; D possibly uses TRBD1 or TRBD2 (5 bases each). The CDR3 has 15 residues.

V usage is TRBV5-1 and J usage is TRBJ2-2; 7 bases agree with TRBD2. V lost 4 bases to trimming and J lost 4 bases; unmatched junction nucleotides: 13. The CDR3 is 17 amino acids. Germline loops: CDR1 SGHRS, CDR2 YFSETQ. The CDR3 DNA reads TGCGCCAGCAGCCTTGCCCCTTCGGGAGGTCGCACCGGGGAGCTGTTTTTT. It specifies CASSLAPSGGRTGELFF. The complete variable domain, with remaining parts taken from reference TRBV5-1 and TRBJ2-2, reads KAGVTQTPRYLIKTRGQQVTLSCSPISGHRSVSWYQQTPGQGLQFLFEYFSETQRNKGNFPGRFSGRQFSNSRSEMNVSTLELGDSALYLCASSLAPSGGRTGELFFGEGSRLTVL.

There are a few counts of this clonotype. The V and J genes are TRBV4-1 and TRBJ1-2, with unresolved D. Germline CDR1 reads MGHRA; CDR2 reads YSYEKL. V lost 0 bases and J lost 4, with 9 bases in between. This CDR3 comprises 14 residues. Here the CDR3 reads CASSQEVQAYGYTF. The CDR3 DNA follows: TGCGCCAGCAGCCAAGAAGTGCAGGCCTATGGCTACACCTTC.

The rearrangement links TRBV15 to TRBJ2-5, with D hard to call. Germline CDR1 and CDR2: LNHNV and YYDKDF (reference sequence). This CDR3 has 15 amino acids. V was cut by 3 bases and J by 3 bases, with 14 bases left in between. In nucleotides, the CDR3 is TGTGCCACCAGCAGGAACGGACCGGTGAAAGAGACCCAGTACTTC. This sequence encodes CATSRNGPVKETQYF.

This chain connects TRBV2 to TRBJ2-7, with D unclear. CDR1 and CDR2 from the germline V gene are SNHLY and FYNNEI. V was cut by 7 bases and J by 2 bases, with 15 bases left in between. This CDR3 is 14 amino acids long. The CDR3 spells CASNPGARTYEQYF. The CDR3 DNA sequence: TGTGCCAGCAACCCAGGAGCGCGAACCTACGAGCAGTACTTC. Together with reference TRBV2 and TRBJ2-7, the CDR3 gives the full variable domain: EPEVTQTPSHQVTQMGQEVILRCVPISNHLYFYWYRQILGQKVEFLVSFYNNEISEKSEIFDDQFSVERPDGSNFTLKIRSTKLEDSAMYFCASNPGARTYEQYFGPGTRLTVT.

The chain carries TRBV20-1 and TRBJ1-6; 10 bases map to TRBD1. V lost 8 bases and J lost 3; bases outside the gene matches: 7. The CDR3 runs to 15 residues. Germline V gene data show CDR1 as DFQATT and CDR2 as SNEGSKA (reference sequence). CDR3 protein: CSTRDRGFYNSPLHF. Written as DNA, the CDR3 is TGCAGTACCCGGGACAGGGGATTCTATAATTCACCCCTCCACTTT.

This clonotype was seen a few times. The genes are TRBV7-2 and TRBJ2-1, with TRBD2 matching over 12 bases. CDR1 and CDR2 (germline): SGHTA, FQGNSA. The V and J ends lost 1 base and 8 bases, in that order; junction bases with no gene match: 9. The CDR3 covers 17 residues. The CDR3 DNA is TGTGCCAGCAGCTTAGGAATGACTAGCGGGAGTAAGGATGAGCAGTTCTTC. Its protein is CASSLGMTSGSKDEQFF.

This clonotype appeared a few times. V and J are TRBV7-8 and TRBJ2-7; D not certain. This CDR3 spans 14 amino acids. The germline gives CDR1 SGHVS, CDR2 FQNEAQ. Deletions cut 4 bases from V and 2 bases from J, with 12 bases between. The CDR3 sequence is CASSSRRFTYEQYF. The CDR3 region has the DNA TGTGCCAGCAGCTCTAGACGGTTCACCTACGAGCAGTACTTC. The entire variable domain, with the rest obtained from reference TRBV7-8 and TRBJ2-7, is as follows: GAGVSQSPRYKVAKRGQDVALRCDPISGHVSLFWYQQALGQGPEFLTYFQNEAQLDKSGLPSDRFFAERPEGSVSTLKIQRTQQEDSAVYLCASSSRRFTYEQYFGPGTRLTVT.